The 6 T cell receptor beta chains below all came from one sample that was sequenced in a study of human T cells and chemical hapten exposure listed by TCRdb under 2021. The time point tag for this specimen amounts to: patch test 3, about 24 weeks after DPC sensitization. According to the study, the label for this sample's treatment or condition signals: therapeutic diphenylcyclopropenone sensitization with weekly scalp DPC. The library relied on RACE. Sequencing was carried out with a NextSeq 500. TCRdb applied fastp at Q25 and MiXCR to the public reads, then kept only in-frame beta chains. When rows share a CDR3 protein, they turn into one entry using the most common DNA and genes. The sample table contains 150,000 to 200,000 distinct CDR3 sequences; only one count was recorded for around 23% of them. The ten largest clones capture 2.5% of the sample. The source material was whole blood, sampled in connection with sensitization to the hapten diphenylcyclopropenone (DPC). These receptors were taken from a woman in her thirties or forties with alopecia areata. Some clones in this sample may be carry-over from other donors' samples.

This clonotype was seen a few times. The gene calls are TRBV4-3 and TRBJ1-5; no firm D call. CDR3 size: 15 residues. The germline CDR1 and CDR2 sequences are LGHNA and YSLEER. V lost 0 bases and J 6 bases, leaving 12 bases between the germline ends. The CDR3 region is CASSQDLGLPQPQHF. The CDR3 nucleotides are TGCGCCAGCAGCCAAGATTTAGGATTACCTCAGCCCCAGCATTTT.

The gene calls are TRBV5-1 and TRBJ2-7; 12 positions agree with TRBD2. Trimming cost V 4 bases and J 4 bases; bases outside gene matches: 3. The CDR3 runs 14 residues. Looked up from germline, CDR1 is SGHRS and CDR2 is YFSETQ. CDR3 region: CASSTGLAGYEQYF. The CDR3, as DNA: TGCGCCAGCAGCACAGGACTAGCGGGGTACGAGCAGTACTTC. The whole variable domain, remainder taken from reference TRBV5-1 and TRBJ2-7, is KAGVTQTPRYLIKTRGQQVTLSCSPISGHRSVSWYQQTPGQGLQFLFEYFSETQRNKGNFPGRFSGRQFSNSRSEMNVSTLELGDSALYLCASSTGLAGYEQYFGPGTRLTVT.

This rearrangement joins TRBV9 to TRBJ2-7; TRBD1 aligns across 10 bases. Germline lookup yields CDR1 SGDLS and CDR2 YYNGEE. With V trimmed by 0 bases and J by 6 bases, 9 bases remained unmatched. The CDR3 is 16 residues long. For the CDR3, the DNA is TGTGCCAGCAGCGTAGGATTAGGACAGGGGGTTCGCGAGCAGTACTTC. This translates into CASSVGLGQGVREQYF.

This clonotype was seen only a few times. The chain has TRBV6-2 or TRBV6-3 and TRBJ2-4, with 12 bases aligning to TRBD2. Germline V CDR1 and CDR2: MNHEY, SVGEGT. CDR3 length: 18 amino acids. The V and J ends lost 4 bases and 1 base, in that order; junction bases with no gene match: 8. This CDR3 is CASSSPTSGSFAKNIQYF. The CDR3 DNA reads TGTGCCAGCAGTTCTCCGACTAGCGGGAGTTTTGCCAAAAACATTCAGTACTTC.

The rearrangement links TRBV29-1 to TRBJ2-1; TRBD1 matches at 7 bases. The CDR3 is 15 amino acids. Germline CDR1 reads SQVTM; CDR2 reads ANQGSEA. V lost 0 bases, J lost 4 bases, and 6 bases stayed unmatched. CDR3 DNA: TGCAGCGTTGAAGATCAGGGACAGACTTACAATGAGCAGTTCTTC. It codes for CSVEDQGQTYNEQFF.

This clonotype was recorded a few times. The rearrangement joins TRBV6-2 or TRBV6-3 to TRBJ2-5; 7 bases map to TRBD1. The CDR3 has 14 residues. CDR1 and CDR2 (germline): MNHEY, SVGEGT. The junction had 10 bases not matched to a gene; V was cut back by 6 bases and J by 6 bases. The CDR3 sequence: CASSQGGAIKTQYF. CDR3 sequence (DNA): TGTGCCAGCAGCCAAGGGGGCGCGATAAAGACCCAGTACTTC.